This T cell receptor beta chain emerged from a study of shared T cell receptors in the human thymus. Sequencing was performed with immunoSEQ multiplex PCR; in TCRdb, only in-frame clones are kept and a portion is missing. Among 55,000 to 75,000 clones listed, roughly 96% were seen once. This sequence originates from a human donor. Material: thymocytes.

The CDR3 DNA is TGTGCCAGCAGCCCGCGAGGGTCGGGGAATTCACCCCTCCACTTT. Protein sequence: CASSPRGSGNSPLHF. The chain joins TRBV5-8 to TRBJ1-6; the D is unclear. This CDR3 is 15 amino acids long. Trimming removed 4 bases at V and 7 bases at J, with 15 bases between. Germline-derived CDR1 and CDR2 are SGHTS and YDEGEE.